A single TCR beta chain is shown here with its context. Germline assignment: CDR1 SGHRS and CDR2 YFSETQ. The CDR3 totals 15 residues. Deletions cut 2 bases from V and 7 bases from J, with 16 bases between. This sample stems from a study of neoadjuvant anti-PD-1 for oral cavity cancer. Data came from immunoSEQ multiplex PCR; TCRdb stores just in-frame clones and leaves some out. This table has about 13,000 clones, over 55% appearing once. Time point specified: after neoadjuvant nivolumab, at surgical resection. These oral cavity squamous cell carcinomas were HPV-negative and locally advanced. Here the sequenced sample was PBMCs, taken after nivolumab (anti-PD-1) treatment. The receptor was isolated from a person aged 40 to 85 with oral cavity squamous cell carcinoma. The rearrangement uses TRBV5-1 and TRBJ1-3; the D is unclear. CDR3 in amino acids: CASSFQPGPGNTIYF. CDR3 in DNA: TGCGCCAGCAGCTTTCAGCCAGGCCCGGGGAACACCATATATTTT.